The 11 T cell receptor beta chains below come from one sample, sequenced in a study of T-cell reconstitution after alpha-beta-depleted transplantation in children. Unique molecular identifiers were incorporated during preparation of the TCRbeta library. TCRdb ran MiXCR on the PCR reads and lists one entry per CDR3 protein. The data hold hundreds of thousands of distinct CDR3 sequences, with about 23% observed a single time. This specimen consisted of PBMCs, mostly from graft donor cells, obtained 360 days after TCRalphabeta/CD19-depleted stem cell transplant. These receptors originate from a boy younger than two who had a stem cell transplant for acute myeloid leukemia, so the T cells may come from the graft donor.

There are many counts of this clonotype. This sequence joins TRBV9 and TRBJ2-1, with 9 nucleotides matching TRBD2. Germline V gene lookup returns CDR1 SGDLS and CDR2 YYNGEE. CDR3 length: 15 residues. After removal of 0 bases from V and 6 bases from J, the junction contained 4 bases not matched to a gene. CDR3 nucleotide sequence: TGTGCCAGCAGCGTAGGGGCGGGGGGGGTCAATGAGCAGTTCTTC. Translated: CASSVGAGGVNEQFF.

At least ten counts were recorded for this clonotype. This chain uses TRBV3-1 with TRBJ1-5; D not resolved. CDR1 and CDR2 from the germline V gene are LGHDT and YNNKEL (reference sequence). The length of the CDR3 is 13 residues. V gave up 0 bases and J gave up 4 bases, with 4 bases separating them. The CDR3: CASSQDGNQPQHF. The CDR3 DNA reads TGTGCCAGCAGCCAAGATGGGAATCAGCCCCAGCATTTT. Filled out from reference TRBV3-1 and TRBJ1-5, the complete variable domain reads DTAVSQTPKYLVTQMGNDKSIKCEQNLGHDTMYWYKQDSKKFLKIMFSYNNKELIINETVPNRFSPKSPDKAHLNLHINSLELGDSAVYFCASSQDGNQPQHFGDGTRLSIL.

The chain carries TRBV20-1 and TRBJ1-2; 7 bases match TRBD1. The J segment lost 2 bases and the V segment lost 2 bases, leaving 8 bases of the junction unmatched. Germline CDR1 and CDR2: DFQATT and SNEGSKA (reference sequence). The CDR3 runs 15 residues. The CDR3 DNA sequence: TGCAGTGCTAGACGGAGACAGGGAGCGAACTATGGCTACACCTTC. Translated: CSARRRQGANYGYTF.

This clonotype has ten or more counts. V gene TRBV7-2 combines with J gene TRBJ2-4; maybe TRBD2 (6 bases). Germline CDR1 reads SGHTA; CDR2 reads FQGNSA. V lost 8 bases and J lost 6, with 14 bases in between. The CDR3 is 13 residues long. CDR3 DNA sequence: TGTGCCAGCGCGGGAAGTCCGACAAACATTCAGTACTTC. Protein sequence: CASAGSPTNIQYF.

This clonotype was counted between two and nine times. The rearrangement links TRBV20-1 to TRBJ2-2, with D unresolved. V was pared by 0 bases and J by 0 bases, with 11 bases between. This CDR3 has 16 amino acids. Germline CDR1 is DFQATT and CDR2 is SNEGSKA (reference sequence). The CDR3 reads CSARDPARTNTGELFF. The CDR3 coding sequence is TGCAGTGCTAGAGATCCCGCCAGAACGAACACCGGGGAGCTGTTTTTT.

This clonotype was seen only a few times. The chain employs TRBV12-3 or TRBV12-4 and TRBJ2-5; the match to TRBD2 covers 9 bases. J lost 5 bases, V lost 1 base, and 2 bases had no gene match. This CDR3 is 14 amino acids long. The CDR3 here is CASSLDAGGETQYF. CDR3 DNA: TGTGCCAGCAGTTTAGATGCGGGGGGGGAGACCCAGTACTTC.

This clonotype was counted at least ten times. V and J are TRBV12-3 or TRBV12-4 and TRBJ2-5; 10 bases are a match to TRBD2. V gave up 1 base and J gave up 2 bases; unmatched junction bases: 4. CDR3 length: 16 amino acids. CDR3: CASSLGLAGEQETQYF. DNA for the CDR3: TGTGCCAGCAGTTTAGGGCTAGCGGGGGAACAAGAGACCCAGTACTTC.

This chain connects TRBV20-1 to TRBJ2-7; tentatively, D is TRBD2 (6 bases). CDR1 and CDR2 (germline): DFQATT, SNEGSKA (reference sequence). The CDR3 is made up of 13 amino acids. With 5 bases removed from V and 7 bases from J, the gap between germline ends came to 18 bases. CDR3 sequence: CSASTPTGLEQYV. CDR3 bases: TGCAGTGCTTCGACTCCCACGGGACTGGAGCAGTACGTC.

As to this clonotype: A read error is possible here, since a much larger clone lies one base away. No DNA is shown, since the ends of the CDR3 on it are uncertain; the CDR3 is the one TCRdb lists. The CDR3 region is CSVGTGSTNTGELIF. The chain is built from TRBV29-1 and TRBJ2-2; the table's D call of TRBD1 was not tested on the DNA. CDR1 is SQVTM and CDR2 is ANQGSEA in the germline V gene. Termini included, the CDR3 measures 15 amino acids.

In its sample, this clonotype was seen many times. This chain uses TRBV7-9 with TRBJ1-2; D is ambiguous. There are 15 residues in the CDR3. Trimming took 5 bases from V and 4 from J, leaving 17 bases between them. Germline V gene data show CDR1 as SEHNR and CDR2 as FQNEAQ (reference sequence). CDR3 DNA sequence: TGTGCCAGCAGCCACCACTGGCAGGTCCCCTATGGCTACACCTTC. Protein sequence: CASSHHWQVPYGYTF.

The J gene is TRBJ2-7, the V gene TRBV5-1, with D perhaps TRBD1 (6 bases). Per the germline V gene, CDR1 is SGHRS and CDR2 is YFSETQ. V was cut by 6 bases and J by 2 bases, with 15 bases left in between. The CDR3 runs 14 residues. Here the CDR3 DNA reads TGCGCCAGCATCCCCTCAGGGGATACCTACGAGCAGTACGTC. Translation: CASIPSGDTYEQYV.